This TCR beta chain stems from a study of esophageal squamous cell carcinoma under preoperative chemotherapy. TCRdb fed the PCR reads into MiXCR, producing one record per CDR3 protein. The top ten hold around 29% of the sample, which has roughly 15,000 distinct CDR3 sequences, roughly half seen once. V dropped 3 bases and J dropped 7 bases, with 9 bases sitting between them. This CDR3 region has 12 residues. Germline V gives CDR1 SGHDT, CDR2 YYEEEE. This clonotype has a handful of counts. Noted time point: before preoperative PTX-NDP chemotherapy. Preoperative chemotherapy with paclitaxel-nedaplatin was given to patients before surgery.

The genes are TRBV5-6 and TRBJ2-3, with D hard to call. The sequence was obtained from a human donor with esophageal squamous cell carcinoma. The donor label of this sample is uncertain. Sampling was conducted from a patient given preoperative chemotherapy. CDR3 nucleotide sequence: TGTGCCAGCAGCTCCCTGCCCAATACGCAGTATTTT. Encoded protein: CASSSLPNTQYF.